These 2 T cell receptor beta chains came from one sample sequenced in a study of blood T cell repertoires in COVID-19. Only in-frame clones appear in the TCRdb table, and some are missing; sequencing was by immunoSEQ multiplex PCR. The table lists about 240,000 clones, roughly 80% of them singletons. Sequencing was done on a sample of peripheral blood. These receptors all stem from a woman aged 18 to 35 with acute or convalescent COVID-19.

Notes on this clone: The junction shows a germline mismatch at one end, possibly a read error. This rearrangement joins TRBV7-7 to TRBJ2-3; D may be TRBD1 (6 bases). The CDR3 totals 14 residues. Per germline, CDR1 SSHAT and CDR2 FNYEAQ (reference sequence). CDR3 protein: CASSLGSGGEPRYF. CDR3 in DNA: TGTGCTAGCAGCTTAGGGAGTGGGGGCGAACCGCGTTATTTT.

This clone came up once. V gene TRBV6-5 combines with J gene TRBJ2-1; 8 nucleotides agree with TRBD2. The CDR3 loop spans 14 amino acids. V shed 5 bases and J 5 bases; nucleotides not matched to a gene: 5. Germline CDR1 and CDR2: MNHEY and SVGAGI. Here the CDR3 reads CASSNPGGDNEQFF. The CDR3 DNA is TGTGCCAGCAGTAACCCGGGGGGGGACAATGAGCAGTTCTTC.